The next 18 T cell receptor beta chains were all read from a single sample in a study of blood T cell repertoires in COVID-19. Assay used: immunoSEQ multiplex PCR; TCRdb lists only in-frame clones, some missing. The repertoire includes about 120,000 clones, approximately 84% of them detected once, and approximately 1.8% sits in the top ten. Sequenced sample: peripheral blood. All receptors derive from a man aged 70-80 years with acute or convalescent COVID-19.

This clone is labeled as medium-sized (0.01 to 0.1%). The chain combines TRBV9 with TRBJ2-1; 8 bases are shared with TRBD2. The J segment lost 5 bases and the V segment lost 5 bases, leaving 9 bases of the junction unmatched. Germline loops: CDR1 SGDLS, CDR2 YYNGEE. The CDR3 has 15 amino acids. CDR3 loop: CASSTSSGGNNEQFF. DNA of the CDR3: TGTGCCAGCAGTACTTCCAGCGGGGGCAACAATGAGCAGTTCTTC.

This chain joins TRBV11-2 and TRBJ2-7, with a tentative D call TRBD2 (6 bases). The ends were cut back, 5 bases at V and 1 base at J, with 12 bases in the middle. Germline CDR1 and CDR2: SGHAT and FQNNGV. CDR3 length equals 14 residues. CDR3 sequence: CASSPGLVSYEQYF. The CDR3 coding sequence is TGTGCCAGCAGCCCGGGACTGGTATCCTACGAGCAGTACTTC. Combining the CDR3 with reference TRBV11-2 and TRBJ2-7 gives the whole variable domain EAGVAQSPRYKIIEKRQSVAFWCNPISGHATLYWYQQILGQGPKLLIQFQNNGVVDDSQLPKDRFSAERLKGVDSTLKIQPAKLEDSAVYLCASSPGLVSYEQYFGPGTRLTVT.

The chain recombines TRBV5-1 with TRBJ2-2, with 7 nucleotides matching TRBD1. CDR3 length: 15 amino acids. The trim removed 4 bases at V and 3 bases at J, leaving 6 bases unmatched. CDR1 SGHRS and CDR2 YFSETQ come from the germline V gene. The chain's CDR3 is CASSEIQGHTGELFF. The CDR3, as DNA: TGCGCCAGCAGCGAAATACAGGGGCACACCGGGGAGCTGTTTTTT.

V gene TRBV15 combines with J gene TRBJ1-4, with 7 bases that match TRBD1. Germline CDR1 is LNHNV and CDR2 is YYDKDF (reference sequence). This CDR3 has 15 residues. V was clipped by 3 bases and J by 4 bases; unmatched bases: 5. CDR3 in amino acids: CATSRVDRVNEKLFF. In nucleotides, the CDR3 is TGTGCCACCAGCAGGGTAGACAGGGTTAATGAAAAACTGTTTTTT.

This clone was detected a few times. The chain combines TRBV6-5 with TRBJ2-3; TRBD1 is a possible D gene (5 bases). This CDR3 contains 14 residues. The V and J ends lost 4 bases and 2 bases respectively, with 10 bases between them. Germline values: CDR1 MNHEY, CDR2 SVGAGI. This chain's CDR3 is CASSLRGYTDTQYF. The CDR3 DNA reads TGTGCCAGCAGTTTAAGGGGATACACAGATACGCAGTATTTT.

The CDR3 protein is CASSEGTVNTEAFF. For the CDR3, the DNA is TGTGCCAGCAGCGAAGGAACAGTGAACACTGAAGCTTTCTTT. The chain combines TRBV7-9 with TRBJ1-1; D gene unclear. The CDR3 is made up of 14 amino acids. Germline V lookup: CDR1 SEHNR, CDR2 FQNEAQ (reference sequence). Trimming stripped 5 bases from V and 0 bases from J, with 10 bases between. Full variable domain (rest looked up from reference TRBV7-9 and TRBJ1-1): DTGVSQNPRHKITKRGQNVTFRCDPISEHNRLYWYRQTLGQGPEFLTYFQNEAQLEKSRLLSDRFSAERPKGSFSTLEIQRTEQGDSAMYLCASSEGTVNTEAFFGQGTRLTVV.

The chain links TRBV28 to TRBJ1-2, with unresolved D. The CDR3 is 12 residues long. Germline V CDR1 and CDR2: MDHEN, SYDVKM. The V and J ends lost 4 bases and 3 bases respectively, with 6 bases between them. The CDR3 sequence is CASSSGYYGYTF. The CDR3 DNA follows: TGTGCCAGCAGTTCGGGTTACTATGGCTACACCTTC.

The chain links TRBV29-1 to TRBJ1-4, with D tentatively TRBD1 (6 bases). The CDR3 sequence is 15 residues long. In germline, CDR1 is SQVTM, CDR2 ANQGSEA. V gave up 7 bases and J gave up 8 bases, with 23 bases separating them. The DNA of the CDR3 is TGCAGCGCCTCCCGGGACACCTACCGATCAGAAAAACTGTTTTTT. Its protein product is CSASRDTYRSEKLFF.

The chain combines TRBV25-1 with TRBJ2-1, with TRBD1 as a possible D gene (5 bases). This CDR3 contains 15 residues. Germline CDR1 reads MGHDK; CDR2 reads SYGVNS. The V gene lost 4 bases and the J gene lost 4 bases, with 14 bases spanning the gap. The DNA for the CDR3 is TGTGCCAGCAGTGGCCTAGGGGTTTTTTACAATGAGCAGTTCTTC. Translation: CASSGLGVFYNEQFF. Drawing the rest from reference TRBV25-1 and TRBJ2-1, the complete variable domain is EADIYQTPRYLVIGTGKKITLECSQTMGHDKMYWYQQDPGMELHLIHYSYGVNSTEKGDLSSESTVSRIRTEHFPLTLESARPSHTSQYLCASSGLGVFYNEQFFGPGTRLTVL.

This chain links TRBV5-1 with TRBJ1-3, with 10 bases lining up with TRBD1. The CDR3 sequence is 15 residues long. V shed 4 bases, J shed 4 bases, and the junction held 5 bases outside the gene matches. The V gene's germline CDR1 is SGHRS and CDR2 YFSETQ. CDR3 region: CASSLSGQGGNTIYF. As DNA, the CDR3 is TGCGCCAGCAGCCTGTCGGGACAGGGGGGAAACACCATATATTTT.

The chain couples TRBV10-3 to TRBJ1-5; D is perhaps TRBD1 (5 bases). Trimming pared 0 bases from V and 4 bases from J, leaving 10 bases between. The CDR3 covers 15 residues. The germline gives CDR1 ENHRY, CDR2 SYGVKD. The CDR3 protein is CAISESAGVNQPQHF. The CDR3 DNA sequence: TGTGCCATCAGTGAGTCGGCGGGGGTAAATCAGCCCCAGCATTTT.

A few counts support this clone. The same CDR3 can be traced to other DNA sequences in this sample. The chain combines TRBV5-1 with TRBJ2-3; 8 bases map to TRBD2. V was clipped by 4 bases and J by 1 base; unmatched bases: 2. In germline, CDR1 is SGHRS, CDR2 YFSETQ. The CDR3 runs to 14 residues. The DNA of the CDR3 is TGCGCCAGCAGCCCCGGGGGGGGCACAGATACGCAGTATTTT. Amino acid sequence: CASSPGGGTDTQYF.

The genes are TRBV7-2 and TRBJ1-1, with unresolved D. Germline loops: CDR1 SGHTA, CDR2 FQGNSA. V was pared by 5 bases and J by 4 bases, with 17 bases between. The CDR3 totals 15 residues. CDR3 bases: TGTGCCAGCAGCCCCGTCGGGGAGAGGAGCACTGAAGCTTTCTTT. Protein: CASSPVGERSTEAFF.

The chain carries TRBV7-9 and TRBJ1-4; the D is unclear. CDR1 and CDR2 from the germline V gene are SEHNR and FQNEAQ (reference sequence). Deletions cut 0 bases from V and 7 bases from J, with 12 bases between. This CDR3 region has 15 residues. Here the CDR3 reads CASSLAHGEGEKLFF. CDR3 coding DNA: TGTGCCAGCAGCTTAGCGCACGGAGAGGGTGAAAAACTGTTTTTT.

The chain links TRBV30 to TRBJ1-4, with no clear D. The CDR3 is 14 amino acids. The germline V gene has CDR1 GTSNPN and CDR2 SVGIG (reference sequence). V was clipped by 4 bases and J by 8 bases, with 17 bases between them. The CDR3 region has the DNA TGTGCCTGGAATAAGGTACTCGCGGAGGAAAAACTGTTTTTT. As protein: CAWNKVLAEEKLFF.

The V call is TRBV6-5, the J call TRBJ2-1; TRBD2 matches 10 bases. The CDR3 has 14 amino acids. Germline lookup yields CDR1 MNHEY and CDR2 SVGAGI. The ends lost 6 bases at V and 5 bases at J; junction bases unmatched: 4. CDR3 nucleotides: TGTGCCAGCAGAGATCTAGCGGGGGACAATGAGCAGTTCTTC. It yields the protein CASRDLAGDNEQFF.

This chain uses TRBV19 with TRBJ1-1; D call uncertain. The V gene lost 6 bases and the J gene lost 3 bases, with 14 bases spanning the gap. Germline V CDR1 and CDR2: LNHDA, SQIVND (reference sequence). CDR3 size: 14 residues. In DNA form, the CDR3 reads TGTGCCAGTAGATTGGGCCACTTGGACACTGAAGCTTTCTTT. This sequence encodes CASRLGHLDTEAFF.

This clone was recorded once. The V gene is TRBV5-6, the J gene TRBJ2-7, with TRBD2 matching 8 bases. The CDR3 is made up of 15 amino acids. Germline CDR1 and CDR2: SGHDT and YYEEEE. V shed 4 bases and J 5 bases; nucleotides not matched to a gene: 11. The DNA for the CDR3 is TGTGCCAGCAGCCCGGGGGGGCAGGGTAGACACGAGCAGTACTTC. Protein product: CASSPGGQGRHEQYF.